Listed below are T cell receptor beta chains from one sample, sequenced in a study of a mutant IDH1 vaccine in newly diagnosed glioma. TCRdb's copy holds only in-frame clones and misses some; the assay was immunoSEQ multiplex PCR. Altogether 25,000 or so clones are present, 84% being singletons, with the ten largest covering about 2.6%. These receptors have no known antigen. The specimen comprised PBMCs, sampled from a glioma patient whose treatment included an IDH1 peptide vaccine. These receptors all stem from a man aged 35 to 55 with glioma. Both conserved end residues are part of each CDR3. The order of the fields is V gene, D gene, clone size, J gene, CDR3 protein, CDR3 DNA. D genes are given only for firm matches. Clone size is not always given. Where it is, it says once, few, many or a class for expanded clones.

TRBV2	TRBD2	.	TRBJ2-3	CASSFLGGREGLDTQYF	TGTGCCAGCAGCTTCCTAGGGGGGCGGGAGGGCCTTGATACGCAGTATTTT
TRBV10-3	TRBD1	.	TRBJ2-3	CAISEVRDRSTDTQYF	TGTGCCATCAGTGAGGTTAGGGACAGGTCAACAGATACGCAGTATTTT
TRBV5-4	.	.	TRBJ2-4	CASRSHGVENIQYF	TGTGCCAGCAGGAGCCATGGGGTGGAAAACATTCAGTACTTC
TRBV2	.	.	TRBJ2-1	CASEPQSSYNEQFF	TGTGCCAGCGAACCCCAGAGCTCCTACAATGAGCAGTTCTTC
TRBV4-1	.	.	TRBJ2-1	CASSRTGAGNEQFF	TGCGCCAGCAGCCGCACGGGAGCGGGCAATGAGCAGTTCTTC
TRBV19	TRBD2	.	TRBJ2-7	CASRTSVAGEQYF	TGTGCCAGTCGGACTAGCGTGGCCGGGGAGCAGTACTTC
TRBV27	TRBD1	once	TRBJ1-4	CASSRRDRGNEKLFF	TGTGCCAGCAGTAGGAGGGACAGGGGTAATGAAAAACTGTTTTTT
TRBV27	.	.	TRBJ1-5	CASSLLRSDQPQHF	TGTGCCAGCAGTTTACTCAGGAGCGATCAGCCCCAGCATTTT
TRBV5-6	.	.	TRBJ1-3	CASSLLGGSAGNTIYF	TGTGCCAGCAGCTTGTTGGGGGGAAGCGCTGGAAACACCATATATTTT
TRBV5-1	TRBD1	.	TRBJ2-7	CASSLGTGGLHEQYF	TGCGCCAGCAGCTTGGGGACAGGGGGCTTGCACGAGCAGTACTTC
TRBV6-6	.	.	TRBJ1-5	CASSWAGEGQPQHF	TGTGCCAGCAGTTGGGCCGGCGAAGGCCAGCCCCAGCATTTT
TRBV10-2	.	.	TRBJ2-7	CASSSSGLEQYF	TGCGCCAGCAGCTCGAGTGGGCTCGAGCAGTACTTC
TRBV2	TRBD2	.	TRBJ2-1	CASREAAGGFNEQFF	TGTGCCAGCCGCGAGGCAGCGGGAGGGTTTAATGAGCAGTTCTTC
TRBV9	TRBD2	.	TRBJ2-2	CASSASGRAALRNTGELFF	TGTGCCAGCAGCGCTAGCGGGAGGGCCGCTCTAAGAAACACCGGGGAGCTGTTTTTT
TRBV19	.	.	TRBJ2-5	CTFRLGHYQETQYF	TGTACTTTTCGACTGGGACATTACCAAGAGACCCAGTACTTC
TRBV9	.	.	TRBJ2-2	CASSVAFGAWDTGELFF	TGTGCCAGCAGCGTAGCTTTCGGCGCCTGGGACACCGGGGAGCTGTTTTTT
TRBV15	.	.	TRBJ2-7	CATSPLGGNYEQYF	TGTGCCACCAGCCCCCTTGGGGGGAACTACGAGCAGTACTTC
TRBV19	.	.	TRBJ2-4	CASSIDRSNGAKNIQYF	TGTGCCAGTAGTATAGATCGAAGTAACGGGGCCAAAAACATTCAGTACTTC
TRBV7-9	.	.	TRBJ2-5	CASSLQAGQETQYF	TGTGCCAGCAGCTTACAGGCAGGACAAGAGACCCAGTACTTC
TRBV5-4	TRBD2	.	TRBJ2-3	CASSLRLAGRTDTQYF	TGTGCCAGCAGCTTAAGGCTAGCGGGGCGCACAGATACGCAGTATTTT
TRBV6-5	TRBD1	.	TRBJ1-5	CASSYSGQANQPQHF	TGTGCCAGCAGTTACTCAGGACAGGCCAATCAGCCCCAGCATTTT
TRBV19	TRBD2	.	TRBJ2-5	CASSIWREGRETQYF	TGTGCCAGTAGTATCTGGAGGGAGGGAAGAGAGACCCAGTACTTC
TRBV4-3	.	few	TRBJ1-4	CASSQEGVSGGKLFF	TGCGCCAGCAGCCAAGAGGGAGTTTCGGGGGGAAAACTGTTTTTT
TRBV4-1	.	.	TRBJ1-5	CASSQDGYQPQHF	TGCGCCAGCAGCCAAGACGGGTATCAGCCCCAGCATTTT
TRBV14	.	.	TRBJ2-1	CASSPLLVSEQFF	TGTGCCAGCAGCCCCCTCCTAGTGAGTGAGCAGTTCTTC
TRBV4-1	.	.	TRBJ1-5	CASSQVENSNQPQHF	TGCGCCAGCAGCCAAGTAGAGAATAGCAATCAGCCCCAGCATTTT
TRBV19	TRBD1	.	TRBJ1-1	CASSTLDRDAEAFF	TGTGCCAGTAGTACCCTAGACAGGGACGCTGAAGCTTTCTTT
TRBV19	TRBD1	.	TRBJ2-2	CASSTTGFSGELFF	TGTGCCAGTAGTACGACAGGGTTTTCCGGGGAGCTGTTTTTT
TRBV9	TRBD1	.	TRBJ1-2	CASSGTGGFYGYTF	TGTGCCAGCAGCGGGACAGGGGGTTTTTATGGCTACACCTTC
TRBV6-1	.	.	TRBJ1-5	CASVDTNSNQPQHF	TGTGCCAGCGTGGACACCAATAGCAATCAGCCCCAGCATTTT
TRBV10-3	TRBD1	.	TRBJ2-5	CAISDNNRAGGETQYF	TGTGCCATCAGTGACAATAACCGGGCAGGGGGAGAGACCCAGTACTTC
TRBV7-2	.	.	TRBJ2-3	CASDMRGDTQYF	TGTGCCAGCGACATGAGGGGGGATACGCAGTATTTT
TRBV5-1	TRBD1	.	TRBJ2-1	CASSSGQGTDEQFF	TGCGCCAGCAGCTCCGGACAGGGGACCGATGAGCAGTTCTTC
TRBV19	TRBD2	once	TRBJ2-1	CASSIGSGSYNEQFF	TGTGCCAGTAGTATTGGTAGCGGGAGCTACAATGAGCAGTTCTTC
TRBV5-1	TRBD1	.	TRBJ1-1	CASSFDRGDAEAFF	TGCGCCAGCAGCTTCGACAGGGGTGACGCTGAAGCTTTCTTT
TRBV5-1	.	few	TRBJ1-1	CASSLSDMNTEAFF	TGCGCCAGCAGCTTGTCAGACATGAACACTGAAGCTTTCTTT
TRBV5-1	.	.	TRBJ2-6	CASRTGSGANVLTF	TGCGCCAGCAGAACGGGCTCTGGGGCCAACGTCCTGACTTTC
TRBV15	TRBD2	.	TRBJ2-7	CATSARLAGPYEQYF	TGTGCCACCAGCGCGCGTCTAGCGGGTCCCTACGAGCAGTACTTC
TRBV6-6	TRBD1	.	TRBJ2-7	CASRTGGGYEQYF	TGTGCCAGCAGGACAGGGGGCGGCTACGAGCAGTACTTC
TRBV21-1	.	.	TRBJ2-7	CASRWRGPAKEAYEQYF	TGTGCCAGCAGATGGAGGGGGCCAGCCAAGGAGGCCTACGAGCAGTACTTC
TRBV28	.	.	TRBJ2-7	CASSPRGASSYEQYF	TGTGCCAGCAGCCCACGGGGGGCCAGCTCCTACGAGCAGTACTTC
TRBV5-1	.	.	TRBJ2-5	CASSLKETQYF	TGCGCCAGCAGCTTGAAAGAGACCCAGTACTTC
TRBV7-8	TRBD2	.	TRBJ2-6	CASSLAGLDFSGANVLTF	TGTGCCAGCAGCTTAGCGGGACTAGATTTCTCTGGGGCCAACGTCCTGACTTTC
TRBV10-3	TRBD2	few	TRBJ2-5	CAISDFVVGLAGEETQYF	TGTGCCATCAGTGATTTTGTGGTAGGTCTAGCGGGAGAAGAGACCCAGTACTTC
TRBV6-5	TRBD2	.	TRBJ2-7	CASSLASGRYEQYF	TGTGCCAGCAGCCTCGCTAGCGGGAGGTACGAGCAGTACTTC
TRBV29-1	.	.	TRBJ2-2	CSVLAANTGELFF	TGCAGCGTTCTGGCTGCGAACACCGGGGAGCTGTTTTTT
TRBV6-1	.	.	TRBJ2-3	CASSDGRAYHTDTQYF	TGTGCCAGCAGTGACGGGCGGGCCTACCACACAGATACGCAGTATTTT
TRBV7-3	.	.	TRBJ1-1	CASSLTLSPRASEAFF	TGTGCCAGCAGCTTAACGTTGAGTCCGAGGGCGTCTGAAGCTTTCTTT
TRBV15	TRBD1	.	TRBJ2-3	CATSVTGGPDTQYF	TGTGCCACCAGCGTCACAGGGGGCCCAGATACGCAGTATTTT
TRBV9	.	.	TRBJ2-3	CASSVVERTSTDTQYF	TGTGCCAGCAGCGTAGTGGAGAGAACTAGCACAGATACGCAGTATTTT
TRBV7-9	.	.	TRBJ2-7	CASSPNPGEKQYF	TGTGCCAGCAGCCCGAACCCGGGGGAGAAGCAGTACTTC
TRBV5-5	.	.	TRBJ2-5	CASSLGGKETQYF	TGTGCCAGCAGCTTGGGAGGCAAAGAGACCCAGTACTTC
TRBV10-3	TRBD1	.	TRBJ2-1	CATGTGGNEQFF	TGTGCCACGGGGACAGGGGGAAATGAGCAGTTCTTC
TRBV20-1	.	.	TRBJ2-7	CSARKGDEQYF	TGCAGTGCCCGGAAGGGAGACGAGCAGTACTTC
TRBV7-2	.	.	TRBJ2-5	CASSLFLTRGETQYF	TGTGCCAGCAGCTTATTCCTTACGAGGGGAGAGACCCAGTACTTC
TRBV10-3	.	.	TRBJ2-6	CAIRDSSGANVLTF	TGTGCCATCAGGGACAGTTCCGGGGCCAACGTCCTGACTTTC
TRBV19	.	.	TRBJ1-5	CGPEGDQPQHF	TGTGGACCCGAGGGGGATCAGCCCCAGCATTTT